The T cell receptor beta chain described here comes from a study of T cell responses to AZD1222 COVID-19 vaccine. Whole-study findings and limits: After the peak T cell response, and only then, were repertoires sampled.

This table comes from immunoSEQ multiplex PCR, and its TCRdb copy is limited to in-frame clones, with some not included. The data hold 80,000 to 95,000 clones, with almost 80% observed a single time. In regard to this clone: Its antigen is still unknown.

This CDR3 has 16 amino acids. Trimming shortened V by 5 bases and J by 2 bases, and 19 bases separated the two germline ends. Germline CDR1 is SEHNR and CDR2 is FQNEAQ (reference sequence). This chain connects TRBV7-9 to TRBJ2-7, with D possibly being TRBD2 (5 bases). The material was peripheral blood, obtained on day 0 of AZD1222 vaccination. The TCR comes from an adult in good health. The CDR3 DNA reads as TGTGCCAGCAGCCTACAAGGGAGTGGAGAACCCTACGAGCAGTACTTC. Protein sequence: CASSLQGSGEPYEQYF.